Shown below are 10 T cell receptor beta chains from a single sample sequenced in a study of T-cell reconstitution after alpha-beta-depleted transplantation in children. The library targeted TCRbeta and was prepared with unique molecular identifiers. Via MiXCR, TCRdb re-called the PCR reads, giving one row per CDR3 protein. The sample holds a few hundred thousand distinct CDR3 sequences, 25% to 30% seen once. The input for sequencing was PBMCs, taken before TCRalphabeta/CD19-depleted stem cell transplant. Receptors originate from a boy under three years old with Wiskott-Aldrich syndrome, due to receive a stem cell transplant.

V gene TRBV12-3 or TRBV12-4 combines with J gene TRBJ2-7; 11 bases are shared with TRBD2. The CDR3 runs to 14 residues. The V and J ends lost 6 bases and 7 bases, in that order; junction bases with no gene match: 8. CDR3 sequence: CASSGSGRGGEQYF. DNA of the CDR3: TGTGCCAGCAGCGGTAGCGGGAGGGGAGGGGAGCAGTACTTC.

The chain is built from TRBV5-1 and TRBJ2-1; possibly TRBD2 for D (6 bases). This CDR3 is 15 amino acids long. Per the germline V gene, CDR1 is SGHRS and CDR2 is YFSETQ. V lost 4 bases and J lost 10, with 21 bases in between. The CDR3 nucleotides read TGCGCCAGCAGCCCCCGTGGGGGGTCCGTTTGGGAGCAGTTCTTC. Its translation is CASSPRGGSVWEQFF.

This clonotype was observed a handful of times. This chain uses TRBV29-1 with TRBJ2-1; 8 nucleotides align to TRBD1. This CDR3 region has 13 residues. CDR1 and CDR2 from the germline V gene are SQVTM and ANQGSEA. V gave up 2 bases and J gave up 6 bases; unmatched junction bases: 3. CDR3 DNA sequence: TGCAGCGTTGAAACAGGGGGTGTCAATGAGCAGTTCTTC. Translated, it gives CSVETGGVNEQFF.

This clonotype was observed a few times. The chain recombines TRBV5-1 with TRBJ1-1; D might be TRBD1 (5 bases). The germline gives CDR1 SGHRS, CDR2 YFSETQ. The length of the CDR3 is 14 residues. V lost 6 bases and J lost 0, with 12 bases in between. CDR3 DNA sequence: TGCGCCAGCAAAGACAGCGCCATGAACACTGAAGCTTTCTTT. This codes for CASKDSAMNTEAFF.

The rearrangement uses TRBV12-3 or TRBV12-4 and TRBJ2-1; possibly TRBD2 for D (6 bases). The CDR3 is made up of 15 amino acids. V was trimmed by 8 bases and J by 9 bases, leaving 23 bases between them. CDR3 sequence: CASSSRSGGNSEQFF. DNA of the CDR3: TGTGCCAGCTCGTCCAGGAGCGGAGGGAATAGTGAGCAGTTCTTC.

The table lists this clonotype with a few counts. This chain uses TRBV7-9 with TRBJ2-1, with D possibly being TRBD2 (5 bases). Germline values: CDR1 SEHNR, CDR2 FQNEAQ (reference sequence). The CDR3 runs to 14 residues. The V end lost 7 bases, the J end lost 3 bases, and 13 bases lay between the germline ends. The CDR3 reads CASIRGAVYNEQFF. The CDR3 nucleotides read TGTGCCAGCATCCGGGGAGCCGTCTACAATGAGCAGTTCTTC.

This clonotype has only a few counts. The chain joins TRBV12-3 or TRBV12-4 to TRBJ2-3, with no clear D. This CDR3 comprises 14 residues. Trimming shortened V by 3 bases and J by 5 bases, and 12 bases separated the two germline ends. CDR3 region: CASSFNVGGDTQYF. As DNA, the CDR3 is TGTGCCAGCAGTTTTAACGTTGGTGGAGATACGCAGTATTTT.

The V gene is TRBV5-5, the J gene TRBJ2-7, with TRBD2 identical over 7 bases. After removal of 2 bases from V and 3 bases from J, the junction contained 11 bases not matched to a gene. The CDR3 covers 16 residues. Germline CDR1 is SGHKS and CDR2 is YYEKEE (reference sequence). In DNA, the CDR3 is TGTGCCAGCAGCTTTCTGACCAGCGGGATTATCTACGAGCAGTACTTC. Its protein product is CASSFLTSGIIYEQYF.

This chain connects TRBV5-1 to TRBJ2-3; possibly TRBD1 or TRBD2 for D (6 bases each). The ends were cut back, 4 bases at V and 1 base at J, with 10 bases in the middle. The CDR3 totals 14 residues. CDR1 SGHRS and CDR2 YFSETQ come from the germline V gene. In DNA, the CDR3 is TGCGCCAGCAGCAGGGGGGCCCGCACAGATACGCAGTATTTT. It encodes CASSRGARTDTQYF.

This clonotype came up a few times. J is TRBJ2-1 and V is TRBV20-1; TRBD2 agrees at 10 bases. The CDR3 is 15 amino acids. Germline-derived CDR1 and CDR2 are DFQATT and SNEGSKA (reference sequence). J lost 3 bases, V lost 6 bases, and 8 bases had no gene match. The CDR3 DNA reads TGCAGTGCCACTGGACTAGCGGACGGCTACAATGAGCAGTTCTTC. Protein product: CSATGLADGYNEQFF.